Sequencing of this T cell receptor (beta chain) was carried out in a study of blood T cell repertoires in COVID-19. Study-level information: Both acute and convalescent COVID-19 samples were obtained from the United States, Italy and Spain.

Some clones are missing from TCRdb's copy, which holds only in-frame ones; the method was immunoSEQ multiplex PCR. The sample yields around 160,000 clones, about nine tenths seen once. V dropped 3 bases and J dropped 3; count of bases not matched to a gene: 5. The CDR3 runs to 16 residues. Germline V CDR1 and CDR2: SGHDT, YYEEEE. On this clone itself: This CDR3 is also generated by other DNA sequences in the sample.

The source material was peripheral blood. The rearrangement links TRBV5-6 to TRBJ2-2; 10 bases fit TRBD2. This TCR derives from a human donor in a cohort sampled during active COVID-19. CDR3 sequence reads: CASSSEREGYTGELFF. The CDR3 region has the DNA TGTGCCAGCAGCTCAGAGCGGGAGGGATACACCGGGGAGCTGTTTTTT.